This T cell receptor (beta chain) stems from a study of shared clonotypes between healthy human individuals. Whole-study findings and limits: In general, naive subsets displayed greater estimated richness than memory subsets did. Clonotypes that were shared across a few donors made up around 4.6% of naive CD4 clonotypes.

A word on this clone: Its antigen is undetermined.

The CDR3 consists of 15 residues. V shed 3 bases, J shed 6 bases, and the junction held 6 bases outside the gene matches. The V gene's germline CDR1 is LGHNA and CDR2 YNFKEQ. TCRdb's table, derived via immunoSEQ multiplex PCR, lists solely in-frame clones and lacks some. The sample lists 1,500,000 or so clones; approximately 98.5% were seen once. The TCR was taken from a man younger than 45 in good health. The sample comprised naive CD4+ T cells sorted from blood. Noted subset: CD45RA+ positively selected. The chain combines TRBV4-2 with TRBJ1-5; TRBD1 matches at 9 bases. This CDR3 reads CASSQGQGGGQPQHF. The CDR3 coding sequence is TGTGCCAGCAGCCAGGGACAGGGCGGCGGTCAGCCCCAGCATTTT.